This is a list of T cell receptor beta chains from one sample in a study of cytomegalovirus exposure and HLA in healthy donors. Assay: immunoSEQ multiplex PCR; the TCRdb copy retains only in-frame clones and omits some. The table has 90,000 to 100,000 clones, approximately 93% seen once. Sequenced input: PBMCs. These receptors all stem from a woman in her 30s in good health and CMV-seropositive. CDR3s include the opening cysteine and the closing phenylalanine or tryptophan. D genes are given only for firm matches.

>TRBV27|NA|TRBJ2-7
CASSLLGTQYEQYF
TGTGCCAGCAGTTTATTGGGGACACAGTACGAGCAGTACTTC
>TRBV4-1|NA|TRBJ2-3
CASSRLAGGNTDTQYF
TGCGCCAGCAGCCGGCTTGCAGGGGGGAACACAGATACGCAGTATTTT
>TRBV18|NA|TRBJ2-5
CASSPLSGTPTIQETQYF
TGTGCCAGCTCACCGTTATCTGGGACTCCGACTATTCAAGAGACCCAGTACTTC
>TRBV28|NA|TRBJ1-1
CASSFVPGNTEAFF
TGTGCCAGCAGTTTTGTACCAGGGAACACTGAAGCTTTCTTT
>TRBV27|TRBD1|TRBJ2-2
CASSLTGGKVTGELFF
TGTGCCAGCAGTTTGACAGGGGGCAAGGTCACCGGGGAGCTGTTTTTT
>TRBV30|NA|TRBJ1-4
CAWSPGTAQLFF
TGTGCCTGGAGCCCAGGAACAGCCCAACTGTTTTTT
>TRBV19|NA|TRBJ1-4
CASSKAGTQNEKLFF
TGTGCCAGTAGCAAGGCCGGGACACAAAATGAAAAACTGTTTTTT
>TRBV6-6|NA|TRBJ2-7
CASSPPGFFHEQYF
TGTGCCAGCAGTCCACCCGGTTTCTTTCACGAGCAGTACTTC
>TRBV7-9|TRBD1|TRBJ1-2
CASSPDRNYGYTF
TGTGCCAGCAGCCCGGACAGGAACTATGGCTACACCTTC
>TRBV5-4|TRBD2|TRBJ2-2
CASSSTSGRIGELFF
TGTGCCAGCAGCTCAACTAGCGGGAGGATCGGGGAGCTGTTTTTT
>TRBV5-8|TRBD1|TRBJ2-1
CASSRDRGYNEQFF
TGTGCCAGCAGCCGGGACAGGGGTTACAATGAGCAGTTCTTC
>TRBV7-2|TRBD1|TRBJ2-1
CASSQRTGRHGQQFF
TGTGCCAGCAGCCAACGGACAGGTCGGCATGGGCAACAGTTCTTC
>TRBV27|NA|TRBJ2-5
CASSLGLPGETQYF
TGTGCCAGCAGTTTAGGCCTGCCGGGGGAGACCCAGTACTTC
>TRBV28|NA|TRBJ1-1
CASSLHLDRVNTEAFF
TGTGCCAGCAGTTTACACCTAGACAGAGTGAACACTGAAGCTTTCTTT
>TRBV5-1|TRBD2|TRBJ2-4
CASKGLGTNIQYF
TGCGCCAGCAAGGGACTAGGGACAAACATTCAGTACTTC
>TRBV5-8|TRBD1|TRBJ2-7
CASSRGQVAIDEQYF
TGTGCCAGCAGCAGAGGACAGGTCGCGATAGACGAGCAGTACTTC
>TRBV5-6|TRBD2|TRBJ2-1
CASSLTAGGSYNEQFF
TGTGCCAGCAGCCTAACAGCGGGAGGGAGCTACAATGAGCAGTTCTTC
>TRBV7-2|NA|TRBJ2-3
CASSLGRYQVSQYF
TGTGCCAGCAGCTTAGGCAGGTATCAGGTTTCGCAGTATTTT
>TRBV30|TRBD1|TRBJ2-5
CAWSAHRDRPHF
TGTGCCTGGAGTGCCCACCGGGACAGGCCGCACTTC
>TRBV6-4|TRBD2|TRBJ2-2
CASSDSSGRATGELFF
TGTGCCAGCAGTGACTCGAGCGGGAGGGCAACCGGGGAGCTGTTTTTT
>TRBV4-1|TRBD2|TRBJ2-7
CASSQARASGIYEQYF
TGCGCCAGCAGCCAAGCCCGGGCTAGCGGTATCTACGAGCAGTACTTC
>TRBV5-8|TRBD2|TRBJ2-1
CASSLMKTSGRIQTYNEQFF
TGTGCCAGCAGCTTAATGAAGACTAGCGGGAGGATCCAAACCTACAATGAGCAGTTCTTC
>TRBV5-1|TRBD1|TRBJ1-1
CASSLGTENTEAFF
TGCGCCAGCAGCCTAGGGACAGAAAACACTGAAGCTTTCTTT